This T cell receptor beta chain was captured by sequencing in a study of shared clonotypes between healthy human individuals. Study summary: The cohort had two women and a few men, ages 18 to 49. For every donor, three CD4 naive, three CD4 memory, two CD8 naive and one CD8 memory plates were used. Findings and caveats of the study: Sharing across several donors was seen in 4.5% to 6.5% of naive CD4 clonotypes. Among donors, clonotype sharing was expected to be affected by sequencing depth.

As for this clone: Its antigen is not identified.

The table came from immunoSEQ multiplex PCR; TCRdb's copy has only in-frame clones and leaves some out. The sample contains about 1.5 million clones, around 98% of which appear only once. V lost 5 bases and J lost 6; bases outside the gene matches: 20. CDR1 and CDR2 (germline): SGHRS, YFSETQ. The CDR3 has 17 residues. This chain joins TRBV5-1 and TRBJ2-7; TRBD1 aligns across 7 bases. Sequencing was carried out using naive CD4+ T cells sorted from blood. Regarding subset: CD45RA+ positively selected. The clonotype was recovered from a man in his thirties or forties in good health. CDR3 loop: CASRTAFWTGRDGEQYF. In nucleotides, the CDR3 is TGCGCCAGCAGGACCGCTTTTTGGACAGGTCGCGATGGCGAGCAGTACTTC.